Included here is one T cell receptor beta chain sequence, with context. Its antigen is not known. The junction shows a germline mismatch at one end, possibly a read error. The sample comes from a study of Graves' ophthalmopathy and Graves' hyperthyroidism. Study observations and caveats: The majority of expanded thyroid clonotypes above 0.001 frequency also occurred in blood.

TCR beta CDR3 amplification used RNA transcripts. The authors performed first-round RT-PCR with HTBI primers and then a second-round multiplex PCR. Using its own MiXCR run on the multiplex PCR reads, TCRdb lists one record per CDR3 protein. Of 600,000 to 950,000 distinct CDR3 sequences in the sample, roughly 40% were seen once. The material sequenced was peripheral blood. The receptor's source is an adult man with Graves' ophthalmopathy.

CDR3 DNA: TGTGCCACCAGCAGAGGAGGGACTAGCGGAGAGGCCCAGTACTTC. It is translated as CATSRGGTSGEAQYF. The V gene is TRBV15, the J gene TRBJ2-5; 11 bases are shared with TRBD2. Germline CDR1 reads LNHNV; CDR2 reads YYDKDF (reference sequence). CDR3 size: 15 residues.